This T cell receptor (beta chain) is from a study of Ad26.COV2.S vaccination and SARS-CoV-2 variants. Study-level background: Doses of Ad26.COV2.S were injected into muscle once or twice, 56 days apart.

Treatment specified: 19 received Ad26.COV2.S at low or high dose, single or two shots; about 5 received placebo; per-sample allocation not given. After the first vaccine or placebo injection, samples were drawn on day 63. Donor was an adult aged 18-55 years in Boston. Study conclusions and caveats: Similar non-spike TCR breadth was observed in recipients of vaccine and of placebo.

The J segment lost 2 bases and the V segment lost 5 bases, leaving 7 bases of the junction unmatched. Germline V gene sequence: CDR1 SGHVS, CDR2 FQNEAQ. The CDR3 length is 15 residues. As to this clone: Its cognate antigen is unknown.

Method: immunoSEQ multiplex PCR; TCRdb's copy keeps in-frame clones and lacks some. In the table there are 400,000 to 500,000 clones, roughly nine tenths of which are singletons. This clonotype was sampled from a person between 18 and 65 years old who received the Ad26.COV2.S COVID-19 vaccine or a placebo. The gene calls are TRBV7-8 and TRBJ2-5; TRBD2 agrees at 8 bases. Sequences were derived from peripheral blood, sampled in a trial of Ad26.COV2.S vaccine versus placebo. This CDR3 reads CASSPPREDQETQYF. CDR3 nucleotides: TGTGCCAGCAGCCCCCCGCGGGAGGATCAAGAGACCCAGTACTTC.